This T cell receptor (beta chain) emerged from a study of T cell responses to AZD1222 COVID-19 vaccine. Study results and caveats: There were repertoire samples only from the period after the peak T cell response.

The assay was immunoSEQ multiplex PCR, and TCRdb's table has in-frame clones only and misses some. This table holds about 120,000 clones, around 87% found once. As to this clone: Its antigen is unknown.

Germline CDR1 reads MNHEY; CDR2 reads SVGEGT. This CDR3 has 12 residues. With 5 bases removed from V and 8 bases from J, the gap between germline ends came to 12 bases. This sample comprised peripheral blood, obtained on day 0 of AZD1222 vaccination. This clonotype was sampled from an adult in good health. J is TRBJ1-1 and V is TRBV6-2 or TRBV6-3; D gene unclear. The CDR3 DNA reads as TGTGCCAGCAGTAACGCGAGGTGGGAAGCTTTCTTT. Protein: CASSNARWEAFF.